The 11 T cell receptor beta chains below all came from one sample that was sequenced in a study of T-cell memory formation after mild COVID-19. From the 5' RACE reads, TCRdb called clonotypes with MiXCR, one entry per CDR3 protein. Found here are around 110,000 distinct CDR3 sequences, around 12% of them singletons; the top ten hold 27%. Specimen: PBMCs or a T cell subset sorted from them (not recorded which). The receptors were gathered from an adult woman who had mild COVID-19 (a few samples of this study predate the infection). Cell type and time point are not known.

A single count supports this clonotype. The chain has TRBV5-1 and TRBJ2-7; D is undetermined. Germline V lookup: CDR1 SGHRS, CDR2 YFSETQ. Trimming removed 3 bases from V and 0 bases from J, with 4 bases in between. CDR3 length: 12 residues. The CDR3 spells CASSWNSYEQYF. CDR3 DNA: TGCGCCAGCAGCTGGAACTCCTACGAGCAGTACTTC.

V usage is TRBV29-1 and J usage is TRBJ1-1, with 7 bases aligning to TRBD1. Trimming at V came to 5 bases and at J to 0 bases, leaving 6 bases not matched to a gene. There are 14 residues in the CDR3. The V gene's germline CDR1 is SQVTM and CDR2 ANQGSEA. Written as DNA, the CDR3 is TGCAGCGTTTGGGGCAGGGGGGTGAACACTGAAGCTTTCTTT. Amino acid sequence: CSVWGRGVNTEAFF.

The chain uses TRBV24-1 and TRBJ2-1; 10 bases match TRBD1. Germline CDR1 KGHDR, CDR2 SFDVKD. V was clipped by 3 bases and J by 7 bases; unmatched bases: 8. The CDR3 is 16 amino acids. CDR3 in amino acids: CATSDRGTGASNEQFF. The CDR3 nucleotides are TGTGCCACCAGTGATCGAGGGACAGGGGCGTCGAATGAGCAGTTCTTC.

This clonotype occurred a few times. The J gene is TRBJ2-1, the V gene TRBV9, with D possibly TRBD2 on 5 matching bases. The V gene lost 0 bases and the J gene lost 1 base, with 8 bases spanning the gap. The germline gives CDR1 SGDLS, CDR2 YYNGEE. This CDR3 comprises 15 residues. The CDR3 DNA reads TGTGCCAGCAGCGTAGTGGCGGGTTCCTACAATGAGCAGTTCTTC. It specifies CASSVVAGSYNEQFF. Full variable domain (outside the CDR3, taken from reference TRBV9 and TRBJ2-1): DSGVTQTPKHLITATGQRVTLRCSPRSGDLSVYWYQQSLDQGLQFLIQYYNGEERAKGNILERFSAQQFPDLHSELNLSSLELGDSALYFCASSVVAGSYNEQFFGPGTRLTVL.

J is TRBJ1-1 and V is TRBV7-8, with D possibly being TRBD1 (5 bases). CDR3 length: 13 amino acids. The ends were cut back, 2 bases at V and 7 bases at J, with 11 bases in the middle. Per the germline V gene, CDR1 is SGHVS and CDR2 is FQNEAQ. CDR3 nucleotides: TGTGCCAGCAGCTTAACTGGCGACAGTGAAGCTTTCTTT. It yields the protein CASSLTGDSEAFF.

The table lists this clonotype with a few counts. The CDR3 region has the DNA TGTGCCAGCAGCTCCCTGGGGGGGGACCAAGAGACCCAGTACTTC. Encoded protein: CASSSLGGDQETQYF. The chain combines TRBV7-6 with TRBJ2-5; TRBD2 agrees at 7 bases. The CDR3 sequence is 15 residues long. The V and J ends lost 4 bases and 0 bases, in that order; junction bases with no gene match: 5. Germline-derived CDR1 and CDR2 are SGHVS and FNYEAQ.

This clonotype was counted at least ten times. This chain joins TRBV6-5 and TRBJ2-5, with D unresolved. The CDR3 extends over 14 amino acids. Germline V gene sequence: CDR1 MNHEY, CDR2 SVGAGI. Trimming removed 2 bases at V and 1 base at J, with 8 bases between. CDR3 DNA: TGTGCCAGCAGTTACCTTTCTTCCCAAGAGACCCAGTACTTC. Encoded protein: CASSYLSSQETQYF.

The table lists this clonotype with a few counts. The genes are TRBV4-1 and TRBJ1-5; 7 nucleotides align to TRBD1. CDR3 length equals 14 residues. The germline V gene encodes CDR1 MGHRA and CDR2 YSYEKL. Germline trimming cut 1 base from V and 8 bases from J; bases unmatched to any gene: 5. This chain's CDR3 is CASSQAGGGEPQHF. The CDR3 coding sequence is TGCGCCAGCAGCCAAGCAGGGGGTGGCGAGCCCCAGCATTTT.

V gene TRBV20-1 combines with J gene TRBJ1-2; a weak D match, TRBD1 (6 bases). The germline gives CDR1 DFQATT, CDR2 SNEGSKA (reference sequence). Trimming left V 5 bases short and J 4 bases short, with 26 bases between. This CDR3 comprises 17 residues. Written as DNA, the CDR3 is TGCAGTGCTGTCCCTTGGCCCAGGACAGATCCCATCTATGGCTACACCTTC. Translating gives CSAVPWPRTDPIYGYTF.

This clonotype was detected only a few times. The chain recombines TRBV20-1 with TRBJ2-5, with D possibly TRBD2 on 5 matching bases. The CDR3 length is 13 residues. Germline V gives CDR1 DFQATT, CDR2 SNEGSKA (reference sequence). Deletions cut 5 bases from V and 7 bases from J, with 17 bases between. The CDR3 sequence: CSALPEAHGTQYF. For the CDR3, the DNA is TGCAGTGCTCTCCCGGAGGCCCACGGGACCCAGTACTTC.

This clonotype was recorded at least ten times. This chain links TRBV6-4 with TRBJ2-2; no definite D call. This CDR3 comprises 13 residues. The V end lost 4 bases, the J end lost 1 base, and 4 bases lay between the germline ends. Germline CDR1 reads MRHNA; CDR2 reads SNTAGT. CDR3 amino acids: CASSAMNTGELFF. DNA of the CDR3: TGTGCCAGCAGTGCCATGAACACCGGGGAGCTGTTTTTT.